This T cell receptor beta chain was obtained from a study of T cells in localized non-small cell lung cancer. The method was immunoSEQ multiplex PCR; TCRdb's version includes in-frame clones alone and lacks a portion of them. Among approximately 10,000 clones listed, 85% to 95% were seen once. Trimming cost V 6 bases and J 3 bases, with 9 bases left between them. Germline CDR1 MNHEY, CDR2 SVGAGI. The CDR3 loop spans 13 amino acids. As concerns this clone: Its target is not known.

Findings and caveats of the study: Increased T cell density in blood showed an association with longer overall survival. Only one tumor region was sequenced, so heterogeneity remains possible. Uninvolved adjacent lung had the highest recorded T cell clonality, with tumor below it.

The sequence was collected from an older male donor with stage III lung adenocarcinoma. J is TRBJ1-5 and V is TRBV6-5, with D unclear. The material sequenced was peripheral blood, taken before any cancer treatment. CDR3 nucleotides: TGTGCCAGCAGACAGTGGTCCAATCAGCCCCAGCATTTT. This encodes CASRQWSNQPQHF.